One and the same sample provided the 12 T cell receptor beta chains below, sequenced in a study of blood T cell repertoires in COVID-19. Produced via immunoSEQ multiplex PCR; TCRdb's table is partial and in-frame only. This table has about 39,000 clones, more than 80% appearing once. Sequenced sample: peripheral blood. The receptors shown here come from a man in his sixties in a cohort sampled during active COVID-19.

A remark on this clone: Sequence at one end of the junction differs from germline and may be a read error. The V and J genes are TRBV6-6 and TRBJ2-2; 8 bases fit TRBD2. The CDR3 loop spans 13 amino acids. CDR1 is MNHNY, CDR2 SVGAGI, per germline (reference sequence). The CDR3: CASISGNSGELFF. DNA of the CDR3: TGTGCCAGCATTAGCGGGAACAGCGGGGAGCTGTTTTTT.

V usage is TRBV12-3 or TRBV12-4 and J usage is TRBJ1-2; 9 bases align to TRBD1. The trim removed 8 bases at V and 8 bases at J, leaving 3 bases unmatched. This CDR3 is 11 amino acids long. DNA of the CDR3: TGTGCCAGCGGGACAGGGCACGGCTACACCTTC. It encodes CASGTGHGYTF.

This clone was recorded a few times. The V and J genes are TRBV19 and TRBJ2-1, with TRBD2 matching 7 bases. V shed 4 bases, J shed 3 bases, and the junction held 0 bases outside the gene matches. Germline V lookup: CDR1 LNHDA, CDR2 SQIVND (reference sequence). The CDR3 contains 13 residues. CDR3 region: CASSSGSYNEQFF. In DNA form, the CDR3 reads TGTGCCAGTAGTAGCGGGAGCTACAATGAGCAGTTCTTC.

This clone showed up just once. The V call is TRBV19, the J call TRBJ2-7; 8 nucleotides align to TRBD1. The CDR3 spans 15 residues. Germline trimming cut 3 bases from V and 4 bases from J; bases unmatched to any gene: 8. The germline V gene encodes CDR1 LNHDA and CDR2 SQIVND (reference sequence). The CDR3: CASSILAGGFYEQYF. The CDR3 nucleotides read TGTGCCAGTAGTATTTTGGCAGGGGGCTTTTACGAGCAGTACTTC.

The chain combines TRBV27 with TRBJ1-2, with TRBD1 matching 7 bases. The CDR3 runs 17 residues. J gave up 2 bases and V 2 bases, and 11 bases lay outside the gene matches. Germline V CDR1 and CDR2: MNHEY, SMNVEV (reference sequence). The CDR3 is CASSLSLGAGGNYGYTF. As DNA, the CDR3 is TGTGCCAGCAGTTTAAGCCTAGGGGCAGGGGGGAACTATGGCTACACCTTC.

CDR3 coding DNA: TGTGCCAGCAGTGAAGTGCACAGGGGGTCTGGTTTATCGGCCCAGTACTTC. As protein: CASSEVHRGSGLSAQYF. The chain is built from TRBV6-1 and TRBJ2-5; 8 bases map to TRBD1. Trimming at V came to 1 base and at J to 9 bases, leaving 16 bases not matched to a gene. The CDR3 covers 17 residues. CDR1 MNHNS and CDR2 SASEGT come from the germline V gene.

The CDR3 sequence is CASSLTGGAIWNEQFF. The CDR3 nucleotides read TGTGCCAGCAGCTTAACTGGGGGGGCTATATGGAATGAGCAGTTCTTC. This sequence joins TRBV7-2 and TRBJ2-1, with a possible D match to TRBD2 (7 bases). Trimming left V 2 bases short and J 7 bases short, with 18 bases between. This CDR3 has 16 residues. CDR1 is SGHTA, CDR2 FQGNSA, per germline.

This clone came up once. The V gene is TRBV7-8, the J gene TRBJ2-2; a weak D match, TRBD2 (6 bases). This CDR3 contains 13 residues. Trimming took 3 bases from V and 7 from J, leaving 9 bases between them. The V gene's germline CDR1 is SGHVS and CDR2 FQNEAQ. The CDR3 sequence: CASSFLRGGELFF. The CDR3 DNA follows: TGTGCCAGCAGCTTTTTGCGGGGCGGGGAGCTGTTTTTT.

The gene calls are TRBV27 and TRBJ2-1; 9 bases are a match to TRBD2. V was clipped by 1 base and J by 8 bases; unmatched bases: 9. Germline V gene sequence: CDR1 MNHEY, CDR2 SMNVEV (reference sequence). CDR3 length: 16 residues. CDR3 protein: CASSLYWREGRDEQFF. The CDR3 DNA is TGTGCCAGCAGTTTATACTGGCGGGAGGGGAGGGATGAGCAGTTCTTC.

V usage is TRBV6-4 and J usage is TRBJ2-1, with TRBD2 matching 7 bases. The CDR3 has 15 residues. The V and J ends lost 4 bases and 7 bases, in that order; junction bases with no gene match: 10. Germline V gives CDR1 MRHNA, CDR2 SNTAGT. The CDR3 coding sequence is TGTGCCAGCAGTGCGGACGGGAGGTCAGGGAATGAGCAGTTCTTC. Translation: CASSADGRSGNEQFF.

The chain combines TRBV20-1 with TRBJ2-7; 15 positions match TRBD2. The CDR3 runs 15 residues. Germline V CDR1 and CDR2: DFQATT, SNEGSKA (reference sequence). Germline trimming cut 3 bases from V and 6 bases from J; bases unmatched to any gene: 6. As DNA, the CDR3 is TGCAGTGCTAGTTCGGGGACTAGCGGGGGGAGCGAGCAGTACTTC. Protein: CSASSGTSGGSEQYF.

CDR3 amino acids: CAISESSHLAFF. As DNA, the CDR3 is TGTGCCATCAGTGAGTCGAGCCATTTAGCTTTCTTT. V usage is TRBV10-3 and J usage is TRBJ1-1; D is unresolved. With 0 bases removed from V and 10 bases from J, the gap between germline ends came to 9 bases. CDR3 length: 12 residues. Germline values: CDR1 ENHRY, CDR2 SYGVKD.